This T cell receptor (beta chain) is drawn from a study of tumor and adjacent non-tumor tissue in lung cancer. Overall study context: There were some 11 adenocarcinoma, a couple of squamous cell carcinoma and 1 small cell lung cancer cases. The patients, roughly eleven men and roughly 5 women, were roughly 31 to 80 with stage I to III disease. Study-level findings and limits: Higher tumor TCR diversity was associated with shorter survival.

The V segment lost 1 base and the J segment 0 bases; nucleotides outside the gene matches: 3. CDR1 is MGHDK and CDR2 is SYGVNS in the germline V gene. This CDR3 is 17 amino acids long. The library came from three nested PCR rounds adapted from ARM-PCR protocols. Each CDR3 protein is one row after TCRdb ran MiXCR on the multiplex PCR reads. The table has tens of thousands of distinct CDR3 sequences, around 70% seen once. As regards this clonotype: Its cognate antigen is unknown.

RNA was extracted from bulk tissue without any cell sorting. Sequences were obtained from lung tumor tissue. This TCR derives from a woman between 40 and 50 years old with non-small cell lung cancer. This chain uses TRBV25-1 with TRBJ1-3, with 10 bases matching TRBD1. This CDR3 reads CASSECRTGGSGNTIYF. The CDR3 DNA is TGTGCCAGCAGTGAATGCCGGACAGGGGGCTCTGGAAACACCATATATTTT.